This T cell receptor (beta chain) came from a study of blood T cell repertoires in COVID-19. Turning to the study itself: Specimens from acute and convalescent COVID-19 originated in the United States, Italy and Spain. Sample material is recorded as cDNA or gDNA derived from T cells, B-cell-depleted T cells, or PBMCs.

Trimming stripped 3 bases from V and 9 bases from J, with 11 bases between. The CDR3 runs 12 residues. Germline V gene sequence: CDR1 SEHNR, CDR2 FQNEAQ (reference sequence). Original data processing: Amplification of reference gene primers was used by the study to estimate nucleated cell counts. Generated by immunoSEQ multiplex PCR, the TCRdb table keeps only in-frame clones and is missing some. V and J calls and clone size follow that table, whereas D and trimming were derived from the DNA. The repertoire consists of 310,000 or so clones, with 80% to 95% occurring once and the leading ten covering 2.2%.

What was sequenced was peripheral blood. The chain uses TRBV7-9 and TRBJ1-1; D is ambiguous. The sequence came from a woman between 25 and 40 years old with COVID-19, enrolled during active disease. CDR3 DNA sequence: TGTGCCAGCAGCTTCCTAGTTAGTAAAGCTTTCTTT. This encodes CASSFLVSKAFF.